This T cell receptor (beta chain) was sequenced for a study of cytomegalovirus exposure and HLA in healthy donors. Study-wide points: The authors listed around 150 TCR beta chains as cytomegalovirus-associated. Specificity for CMV antigens was confirmed in vitro for a few of the CMV-associated chains.

Details on this clone: Its antigen remains unidentified. The identical CDR3 is also encoded by other nucleotide sequences in the sample.

Use of 60 Vbeta and 13 Jbeta primers characterized the PCR. The repertoire was sequenced with immunoSEQ multiplex PCR; TCRdb's copy has only in-frame clones and lacks some. The sample yields 200,000 or so clones, 70% to 90% seen once. V shed 8 bases and J shed 0 bases, with 10 bases lying between them. Germline V gene lookup returns CDR1 SNHLY and CDR2 FYNNEI. This CDR3 is built from 13 residues. The chain couples TRBV2 to TRBJ1-1, with D perhaps TRBD1 (6 bases). Sample: PBMCs. This TCR derives from a woman under 30 in good health and CMV-seropositive. The CDR3 sequence: CASLDSMNTEAFF. Written as DNA, the CDR3 is TGTGCCAGCTTGGACAGCATGAACACTGAAGCTTTCTTT.